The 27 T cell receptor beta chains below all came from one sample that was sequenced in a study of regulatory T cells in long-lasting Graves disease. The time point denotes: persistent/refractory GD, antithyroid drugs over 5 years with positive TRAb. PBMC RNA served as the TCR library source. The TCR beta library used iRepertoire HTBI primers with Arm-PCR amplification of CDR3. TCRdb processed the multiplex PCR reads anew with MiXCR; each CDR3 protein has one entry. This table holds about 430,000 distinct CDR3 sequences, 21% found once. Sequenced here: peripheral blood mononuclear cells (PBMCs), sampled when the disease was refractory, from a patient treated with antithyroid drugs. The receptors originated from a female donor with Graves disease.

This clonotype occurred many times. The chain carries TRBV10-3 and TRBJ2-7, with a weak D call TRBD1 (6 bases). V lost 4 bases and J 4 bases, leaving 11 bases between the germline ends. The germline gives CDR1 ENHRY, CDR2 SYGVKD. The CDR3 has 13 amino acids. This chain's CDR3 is CAISGTGIYEQYF. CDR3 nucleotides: TGTGCCATCAGTGGAACAGGGATTTACGAGCAGTACTTC.

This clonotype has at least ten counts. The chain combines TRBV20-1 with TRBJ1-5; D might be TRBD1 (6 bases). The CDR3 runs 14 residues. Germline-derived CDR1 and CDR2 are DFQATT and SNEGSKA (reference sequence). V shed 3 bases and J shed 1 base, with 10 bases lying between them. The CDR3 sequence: CSASAGHSNQPQHF. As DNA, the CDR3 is TGCAGTGCTAGTGCGGGACACAGCAATCAGCCCCAGCATTTT.

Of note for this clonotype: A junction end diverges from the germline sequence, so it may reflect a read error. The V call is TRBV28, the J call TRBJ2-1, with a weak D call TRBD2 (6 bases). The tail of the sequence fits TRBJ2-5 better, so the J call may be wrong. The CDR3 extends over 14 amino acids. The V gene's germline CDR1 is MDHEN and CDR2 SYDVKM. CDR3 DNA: TGTGCCAGCAGTTTTCGGGGATCGGGAGAGTCCCAGTACTTC. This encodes CASSFRGSGESQYF.

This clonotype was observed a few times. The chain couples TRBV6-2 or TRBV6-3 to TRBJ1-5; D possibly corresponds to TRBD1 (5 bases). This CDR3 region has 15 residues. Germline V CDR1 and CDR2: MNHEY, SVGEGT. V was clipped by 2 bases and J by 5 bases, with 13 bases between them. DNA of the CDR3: TGTGCCAGCAGTTACCCCGGGGGGGTGGATCAGCCCCAGCATTTT. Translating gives CASSYPGGVDQPQHF.

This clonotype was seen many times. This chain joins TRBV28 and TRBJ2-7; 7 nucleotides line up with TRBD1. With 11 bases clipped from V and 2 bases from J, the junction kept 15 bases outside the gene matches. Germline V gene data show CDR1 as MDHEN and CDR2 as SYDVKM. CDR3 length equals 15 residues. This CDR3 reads CAAHPSRTGAYEQYF. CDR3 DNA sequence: TGTGCCGCCCATCCCTCCAGGACAGGAGCCTACGAGCAGTACTTC.

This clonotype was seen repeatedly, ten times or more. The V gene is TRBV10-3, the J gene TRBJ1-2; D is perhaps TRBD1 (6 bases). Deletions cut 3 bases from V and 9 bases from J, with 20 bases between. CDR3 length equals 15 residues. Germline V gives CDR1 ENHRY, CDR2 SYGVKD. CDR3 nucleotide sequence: TGTGCCATCAGTGACCCCGGGACAATTATATCGAGCTACACCTTC. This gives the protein CAISDPGTIISSYTF.

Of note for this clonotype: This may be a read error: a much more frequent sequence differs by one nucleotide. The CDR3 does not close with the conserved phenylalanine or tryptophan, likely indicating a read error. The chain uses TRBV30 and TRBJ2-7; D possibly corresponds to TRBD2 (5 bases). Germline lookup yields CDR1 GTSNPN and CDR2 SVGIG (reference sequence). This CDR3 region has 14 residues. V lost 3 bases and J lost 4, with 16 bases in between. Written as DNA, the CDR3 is TGTGCCTGGAGAAAAACCCGCAGCGGATACGAGCAGTACTCC. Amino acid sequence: CAWRKTRSGYEQYS.

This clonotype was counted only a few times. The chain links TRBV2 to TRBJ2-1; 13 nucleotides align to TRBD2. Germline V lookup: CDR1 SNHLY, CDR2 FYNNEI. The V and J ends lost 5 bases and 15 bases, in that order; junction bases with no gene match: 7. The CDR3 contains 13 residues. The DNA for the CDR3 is TGTGCCAGCAGTAGCGAGGGACTAGCGGGAATGTTCTTC. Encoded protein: CASSSEGLAGMFF.

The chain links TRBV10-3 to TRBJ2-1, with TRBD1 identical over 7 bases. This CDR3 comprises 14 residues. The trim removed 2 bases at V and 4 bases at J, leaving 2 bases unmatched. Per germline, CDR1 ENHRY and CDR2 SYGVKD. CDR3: CAISEGTEYNEQFF. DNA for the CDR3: TGTGCCATCAGTGAGGGGACAGAGTACAATGAGCAGTTCTTC.

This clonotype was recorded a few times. The CDR3 is CASSPPPASGTEAFF. The CDR3 DNA reads TGTGCCAGCAGCCCGCCTCCTGCCTCGGGCACTGAAGCTTTCTTT. The genes are TRBV5-4 and TRBJ1-1; D gene uncertain. The germline gives CDR1 SGHNT, CDR2 YYREEE (reference sequence). The CDR3 length is 15 residues. V lost 4 bases to trimming and J lost 4 bases, with 17 bases between them.

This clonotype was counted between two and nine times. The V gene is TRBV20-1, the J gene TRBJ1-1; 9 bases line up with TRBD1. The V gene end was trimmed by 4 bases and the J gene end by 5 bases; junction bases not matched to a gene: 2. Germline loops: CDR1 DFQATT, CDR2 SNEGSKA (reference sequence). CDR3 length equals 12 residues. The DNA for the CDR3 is TGCAGTGCTATGACAGGGGGAACTGAAGCTTTCTTT. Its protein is CSAMTGGTEAFF.

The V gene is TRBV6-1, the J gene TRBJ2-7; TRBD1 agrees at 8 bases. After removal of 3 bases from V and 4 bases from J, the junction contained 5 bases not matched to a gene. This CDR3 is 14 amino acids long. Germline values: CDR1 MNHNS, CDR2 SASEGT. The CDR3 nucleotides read TGTGCCAGCAGTGACTTACAGGGGGTTTACGAGCAGTACTTC. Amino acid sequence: CASSDLQGVYEQYF.

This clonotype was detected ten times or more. The CDR3 sequence is CASSLAYHRGNYGYTF. CDR3 in DNA: TGTGCCAGCAGCTTAGCGTATCATAGGGGCAACTATGGCTACACCTTC. This chain connects TRBV7-8 to TRBJ1-2; TRBD1 might be the D (5 bases). The CDR3 covers 16 residues. Trimming pared 0 bases from V and 2 bases from J, leaving 13 bases between. Germline V gene sequence: CDR1 SGHVS, CDR2 FQNEAQ.

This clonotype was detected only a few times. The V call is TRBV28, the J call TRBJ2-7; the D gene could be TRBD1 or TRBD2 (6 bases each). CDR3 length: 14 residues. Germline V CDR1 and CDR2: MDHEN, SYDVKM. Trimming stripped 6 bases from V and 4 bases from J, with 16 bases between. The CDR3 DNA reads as TGTGCCAGCAGCCAATACACAGGGAGGTACGAGCAGTACTTC. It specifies CASSQYTGRYEQYF.

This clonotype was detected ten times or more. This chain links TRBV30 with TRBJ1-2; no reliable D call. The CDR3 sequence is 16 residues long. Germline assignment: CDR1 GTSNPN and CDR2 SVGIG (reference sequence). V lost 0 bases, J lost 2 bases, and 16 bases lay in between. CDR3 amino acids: CAWSVPLLQRNYGYTF. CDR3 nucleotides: TGTGCCTGGAGTGTACCCCTCCTTCAGAGAAACTATGGCTACACCTTC.

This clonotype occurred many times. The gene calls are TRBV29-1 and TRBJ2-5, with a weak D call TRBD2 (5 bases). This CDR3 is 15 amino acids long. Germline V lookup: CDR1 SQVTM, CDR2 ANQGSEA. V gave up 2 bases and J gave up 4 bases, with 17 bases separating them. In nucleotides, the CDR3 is TGCAGCGTTGAATTGGGTAGCGAGGTTGGAGAGACCCAGTACTTC. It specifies CSVELGSEVGETQYF. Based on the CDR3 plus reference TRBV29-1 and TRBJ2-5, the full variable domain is SAVISQKPSRDICQRGTSLTIQCQVDSQVTMMFWYRQQPGQSLTLIATANQGSEATYESGFVIDKFPISRPNLTFSTLTVSNMSPEDSSIYLCSVELGSEVGETQYFGPGTRLLVL.

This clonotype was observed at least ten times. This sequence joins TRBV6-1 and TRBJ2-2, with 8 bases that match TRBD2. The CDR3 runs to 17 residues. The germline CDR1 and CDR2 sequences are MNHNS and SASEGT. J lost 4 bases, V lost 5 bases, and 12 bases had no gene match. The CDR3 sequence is CASSPGTSQFPTGELFF. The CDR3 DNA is TGTGCCAGCAGTCCCGGGACTAGTCAATTCCCCACCGGGGAGCTGTTTTTT.

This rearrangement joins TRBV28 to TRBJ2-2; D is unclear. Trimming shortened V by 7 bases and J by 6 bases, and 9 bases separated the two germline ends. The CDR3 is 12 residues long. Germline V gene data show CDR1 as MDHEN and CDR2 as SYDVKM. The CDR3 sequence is CASMESSGELFF. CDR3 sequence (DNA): TGTGCCAGCATGGAGAGTTCCGGGGAGCTGTTTTTT.

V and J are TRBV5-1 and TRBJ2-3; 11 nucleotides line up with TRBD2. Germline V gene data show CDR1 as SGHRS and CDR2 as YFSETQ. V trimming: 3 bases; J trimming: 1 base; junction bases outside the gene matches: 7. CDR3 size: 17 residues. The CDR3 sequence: CASSSSLAGEGTDTQYF. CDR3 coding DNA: TGCGCCAGCAGCTCATCACTAGCGGGAGAGGGCACAGATACGCAGTATTTT. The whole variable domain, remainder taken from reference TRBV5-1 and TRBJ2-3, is KAGVTQTPRYLIKTRGQQVTLSCSPISGHRSVSWYQQTPGQGLQFLFEYFSETQRNKGNFPGRFSGRQFSNSRSEMNVSTLELGDSALYLCASSSSLAGEGTDTQYFGPGTRLTVL.

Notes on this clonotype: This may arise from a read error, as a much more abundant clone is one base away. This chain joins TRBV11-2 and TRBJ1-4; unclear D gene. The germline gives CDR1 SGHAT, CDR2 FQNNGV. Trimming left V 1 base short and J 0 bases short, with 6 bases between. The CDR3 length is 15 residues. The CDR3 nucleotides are TGTGCCAGCAGCTTAGGGAGTGCAACTAATGAAAAACTGTTTTTT. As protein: CASSLGSATNEKLFF.

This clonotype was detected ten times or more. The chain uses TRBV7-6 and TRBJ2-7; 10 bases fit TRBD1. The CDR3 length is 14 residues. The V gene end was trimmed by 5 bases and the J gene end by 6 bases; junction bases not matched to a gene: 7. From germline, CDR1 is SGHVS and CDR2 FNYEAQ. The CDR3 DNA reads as TGTGCCAGCAGCACCCGGGACAGGGGAGTCGAGCAGTACTTC. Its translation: CASSTRDRGVEQYF.

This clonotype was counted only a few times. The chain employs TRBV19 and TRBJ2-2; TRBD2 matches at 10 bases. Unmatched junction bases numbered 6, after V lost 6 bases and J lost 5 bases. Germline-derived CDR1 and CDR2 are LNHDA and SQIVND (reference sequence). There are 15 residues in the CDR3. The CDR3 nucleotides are TGTGCCAGTAGGGCTAGCGGGGGCTTAACCGGGGAGCTGTTTTTT. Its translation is CASRASGGLTGELFF.

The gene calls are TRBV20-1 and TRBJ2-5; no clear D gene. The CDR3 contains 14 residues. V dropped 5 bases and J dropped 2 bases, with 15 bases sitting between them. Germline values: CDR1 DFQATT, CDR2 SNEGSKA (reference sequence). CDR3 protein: CSARTPHLQETQYF. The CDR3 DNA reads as TGCAGTGCTCGGACGCCCCACTTACAAGAGACCCAGTACTTC.

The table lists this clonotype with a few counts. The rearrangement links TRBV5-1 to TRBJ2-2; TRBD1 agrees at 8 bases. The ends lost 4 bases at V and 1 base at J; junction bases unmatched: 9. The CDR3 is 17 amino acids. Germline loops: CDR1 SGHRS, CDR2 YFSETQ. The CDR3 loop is CASSTITGTGNTGELFF. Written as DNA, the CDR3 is TGCGCCAGCAGCACTATAACCGGGACAGGGAACACCGGGGAGCTGTTTTTT.

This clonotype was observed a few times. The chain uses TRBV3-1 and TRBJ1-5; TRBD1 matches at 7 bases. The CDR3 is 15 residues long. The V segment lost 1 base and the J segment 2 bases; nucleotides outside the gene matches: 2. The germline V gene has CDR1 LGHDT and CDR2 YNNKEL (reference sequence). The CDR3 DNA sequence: TGTGCCAGCAGCCAAGGAGGACAGGGCAATCAGCCCCAGCATTTT. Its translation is CASSQGGQGNQPQHF.

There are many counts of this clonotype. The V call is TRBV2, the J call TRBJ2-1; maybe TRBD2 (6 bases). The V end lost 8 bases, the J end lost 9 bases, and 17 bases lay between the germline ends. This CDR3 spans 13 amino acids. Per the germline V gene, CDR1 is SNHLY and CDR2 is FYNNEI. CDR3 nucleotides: TGTGCCAGCGAGGGAGAGGGACTCGCTGAGCAGTTCTTC. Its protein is CASEGEGLAEQFF. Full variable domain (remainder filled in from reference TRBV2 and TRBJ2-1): EPEVTQTPSHQVTQMGQEVILRCVPISNHLYFYWYRQILGQKVEFLVSFYNNEISEKSEIFDDQFSVERPDGSNFTLKIRSTKLEDSAMYFCASEGEGLAEQFFGPGTRLTVL.

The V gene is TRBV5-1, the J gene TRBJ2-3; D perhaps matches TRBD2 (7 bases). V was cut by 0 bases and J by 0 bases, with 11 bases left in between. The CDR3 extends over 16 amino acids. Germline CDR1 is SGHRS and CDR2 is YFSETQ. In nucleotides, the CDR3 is TGCGCCAGCAGCTTGGAGGGGGGGCGAAGCACAGATACGCAGTATTTT. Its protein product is CASSLEGGRSTDTQYF.